The 16 T cell receptor beta chains in this list originate from one sample, sequenced in a study of shared clonotypes between healthy human individuals. Generated by immunoSEQ multiplex PCR, the TCRdb table keeps only in-frame clones and is missing some. This repertoire shows 1.4 million to 1.5 million clones, roughly 96% found once; its top ten account for roughly 1.2%. The specimen was naive CD4+ T cells sorted from blood. Subset denoted: CD45RA+ positively selected. Source of these receptors: a man younger than 40 in good health.

The gene calls are TRBV27 and TRBJ2-7; a weak D match, TRBD2 (6 bases). The germline V gene encodes CDR1 MNHEY and CDR2 SMNVEV (reference sequence). The V and J ends lost 3 bases and 2 bases respectively, with 14 bases between them. The CDR3 sequence is 15 residues long. CDR3 protein: CASSFRMGGPYEQYF. CDR3 DNA sequence: TGTGCCAGCAGTTTTCGAATGGGGGGTCCCTACGAGCAGTACTTC.

As concerns this clone: Within the sample, other DNA sequences also encode this same CDR3. The chain carries TRBV5-1 and TRBJ1-1, with D possibly matching TRBD1 (5 bases). V was shortened by 1 base and J by 3 bases, with 7 bases between the two germline ends. The CDR3 is made up of 13 amino acids. Germline V CDR1 and CDR2: SGHRS, YFSETQ. CDR3 sequence reads: CASSLTGDTEAFF. CDR3 bases: TGCGCCAGCAGCTTGACGGGGGACACTGAAGCTTTCTTT.

The chain joins TRBV19 to TRBJ2-2; 7 positions match TRBD2. Looked up from germline, CDR1 is LNHDA and CDR2 is SQIVND (reference sequence). The CDR3 extends over 15 amino acids. Unmatched junction bases numbered 11, after V lost 7 bases and J lost 6 bases. CDR3 nucleotide sequence: TGTGCCAGTACCCCTAGCGGAGTAAAACCCGGGGAGCTGTTTTTT. Its translation is CASTPSGVKPGELFF.

This clone occurred a few times. This CDR3 is also generated by other DNA sequences in the sample. The gene calls are TRBV7-2 and TRBJ2-7, with 12 bases matching TRBD2. CDR1 and CDR2 from the germline V gene are SGHTA and FQGNSA. V lost 1 base and J lost 5; bases outside the gene matches: 3. There are 15 residues in the CDR3. The CDR3 region is CASSLEGLAGNEQYF. Here the CDR3 DNA reads TGTGCCAGCAGCTTAGAAGGACTAGCGGGAAACGAGCAGTACTTC.

A note on this clone: This sample also contains other DNA sequences that code for the same CDR3. V usage is TRBV7-2 and J usage is TRBJ2-3; D remains unclear. The CDR3 contains 12 residues. The V gene's germline CDR1 is SGHTA and CDR2 FQGNSA. V lost 3 bases and J lost 2, with 3 bases in between. The CDR3 nucleotides are TGTGCCAGCAGCTTCTTCACAGATACGCAGTATTTT. Translating it yields CASSFFTDTQYF.

The chain recombines TRBV4-2 with TRBJ1-4; 8 bases are shared with TRBD1. The CDR3 has 16 amino acids. Germline CDR1 and CDR2: LGHNA and YNFKEQ. J lost 12 bases, V lost 3 bases, and 15 bases had no gene match. The DNA of the CDR3 is TGTGCCAGCAGCCAGGTCACAGGGGGAGGTCCAGAGGAACTGTTTTTT. Translation: CASSQVTGGGPEELFF.

The chain carries TRBV2 and TRBJ2-1; 7 bases are shared with TRBD2. CDR1 and CDR2 (germline): SNHLY, FYNNEI. Germline trimming cut 10 bases from V and 9 bases from J; bases unmatched to any gene: 15. This CDR3 comprises 14 residues. The CDR3 DNA follows: TGTGCCACAGCAAGGGAGGGGTCCGCGGGTGAGCAGTTCTTC. It is translated as CATAREGSAGEQFF.

V is TRBV9 and J is TRBJ1-2, with unresolved D. This CDR3 spans 14 amino acids. Trimming stripped 0 bases from V and 4 bases from J, with 10 bases between. Looked up from germline, CDR1 is SGDLS and CDR2 is YYNGEE. The CDR3 DNA follows: TGTGCCAGCAGCGTAGCTGCCGCAACCTATGGCTACACCTTC. It codes for CASSVAAATYGYTF.

The chain has TRBV11-2 and TRBJ2-7; 7 nucleotides match TRBD1. The CDR3 extends over 15 amino acids. Germline V gives CDR1 SGHAT, CDR2 FQNNGV. With V trimmed by 3 bases and J by 5 bases, 10 bases remained unmatched. CDR3 residues: CASSFSRQGIHEQYF. CDR3 in DNA: TGTGCCAGCAGCTTCTCGAGACAGGGAATCCACGAGCAGTACTTC. The full variable domain, rest sourced from reference TRBV11-2 and TRBJ2-7, is EAGVAQSPRYKIIEKRQSVAFWCNPISGHATLYWYQQILGQGPKLLIQFQNNGVVDDSQLPKDRFSAERLKGVDSTLKIQPAKLEDSAVYLCASSFSRQGIHEQYFGPGTRLTVT.

Concerning this clone: Other nucleotide sequences in the sample specify the same CDR3. J is TRBJ2-5 and V is TRBV7-3, with D maybe TRBD1 (5 bases). The CDR3 sequence is 14 residues long. Germline lookup yields CDR1 SGHTA and CDR2 FQGTGA. The V and J ends lost 1 base and 2 bases respectively, with 8 bases between them. DNA of the CDR3: TGTGCCAGCAGCTTAAGTGGGGCACAAGAGACCCAGTACTTC. It specifies CASSLSGAQETQYF.

CDR3 residues: CASRRTGSYEQYF. CDR3 in DNA: TGTGCCAGCAGAAGAACAGGTTCCTACGAGCAGTACTTC. The chain couples TRBV27 to TRBJ2-7; tentative D call: TRBD1 (5 bases). The germline V and J ends were trimmed by 6 bases and 1 base, with 10 bases remaining between them. From germline, CDR1 is MNHEY and CDR2 SMNVEV (reference sequence). CDR3 length: 13 amino acids.

This clone was seen just once. The chain couples TRBV5-1 to TRBJ2-3, with D possibly TRBD2 on 5 matching bases. The ends were cut back, 9 bases at V and 6 bases at J, with 14 bases in the middle. Germline V lookup: CDR1 SGHRS, CDR2 YFSETQ. CDR3 length equals 12 residues. CDR3 sequence: CATGPTGDTQYF. DNA of the CDR3: TGCGCCACGGGCCCCACGGGGGATACGCAGTATTTT.

The chain has TRBV9 and TRBJ2-3; possible D gene TRBD2, 7 bases. This CDR3 comprises 19 residues. The germline CDR1 and CDR2 sequences are SGDLS and YYNGEE. V dropped 0 bases and J dropped 2 bases, with 22 bases sitting between them. The CDR3 bases are TGTGCCAGCAGCGTAGCTACTGGGGGGCTAGCGGAGACCACAGATACGCAGTATTTT. Amino acid sequence: CASSVATGGLAETTDTQYF.

CDR3 in amino acids: CASSVETRGYNEQFF. The CDR3 DNA reads TGTGCCAGCAGCGTAGAAACTAGGGGGTACAATGAGCAGTTCTTC. The V call is TRBV9, the J call TRBJ2-1; maybe TRBD1 (6 bases). CDR1 and CDR2 (germline): SGDLS, YYNGEE. Trimming stripped 0 bases from V and 4 bases from J, with 11 bases between. The CDR3 consists of 15 residues.

The chain links TRBV5-1 to TRBJ2-5; 11 bases are a match to TRBD2. Trimming at V came to 4 bases and at J to 5 bases, leaving 31 bases not matched to a gene. The CDR3 runs 23 residues. Germline lookup yields CDR1 SGHRS and CDR2 YFSETQ. CDR3 sequence: CASSGREYSGRALVISSAETQYF. The CDR3 coding sequence is TGCGCCAGCAGCGGGAGGGAGTATAGCGGGAGGGCCTTAGTCATATCTTCGGCGGAGACCCAGTACTTC.

The rearrangement links TRBV7-9 to TRBJ2-3; D tentatively reads TRBD1 or TRBD2 (5 bases each). The CDR3 extends over 14 amino acids. Germline CDR1 reads SEHNR; CDR2 reads FQNEAQ (reference sequence). Trimming pared 0 bases from V and 4 bases from J, leaving 8 bases between. In DNA form, the CDR3 reads TGTGCCAGCAGCTTAGCGGGACGCCCAGATACGCAGTATTTT. Amino acid sequence: CASSLAGRPDTQYF.